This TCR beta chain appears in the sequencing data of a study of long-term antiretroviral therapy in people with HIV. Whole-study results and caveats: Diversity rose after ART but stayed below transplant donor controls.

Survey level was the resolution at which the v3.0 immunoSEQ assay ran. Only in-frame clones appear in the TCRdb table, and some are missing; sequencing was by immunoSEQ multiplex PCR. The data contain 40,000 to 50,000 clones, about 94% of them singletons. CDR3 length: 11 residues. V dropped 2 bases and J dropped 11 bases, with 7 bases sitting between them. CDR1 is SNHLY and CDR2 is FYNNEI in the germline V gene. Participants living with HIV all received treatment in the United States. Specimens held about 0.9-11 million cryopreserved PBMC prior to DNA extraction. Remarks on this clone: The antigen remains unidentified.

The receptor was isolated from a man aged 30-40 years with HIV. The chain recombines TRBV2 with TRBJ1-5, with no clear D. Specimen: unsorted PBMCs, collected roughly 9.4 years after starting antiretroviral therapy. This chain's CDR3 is CASSEPPSQHF. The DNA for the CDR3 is TGTGCCAGCAGTGAACCCCCGTCCCAGCATTTT.